The 21 T cell receptor beta chains below all came from one sample that was sequenced in a study of T-cell reconstitution after alpha-beta-depleted transplantation in children. Study-wide findings and caveats: Roughly two months post-transplant, alpha-beta T cells reportedly originated from several hundred graft clones that had expanded.

A library of TCRbeta sequences, prepared with unique molecular identifiers, was generated. MiXCR, run by TCRdb on the PCR reads, gives a single entry per CDR3 protein. The table has tens of thousands of distinct CDR3 sequences, 5% to 7% seen once. These receptors' antigens are unknown. The sequenced sample was peripheral blood, obtained 60 days after TCRalphabeta/CD19-depleted stem cell transplant. Every receptor here comes from a child younger than two who had a stem cell transplant for acute myeloid leukemia, so the T cells may come from the graft donor.

The chain is built from TRBV4-3 and TRBJ2-7, with 8 bases fitting TRBD1. Germline V gene sequence: CDR1 LGHNA, CDR2 YSLEER. V lost 3 bases to trimming and J lost 6 bases; unmatched junction nucleotides: 7. The CDR3 consists of 14 residues. The CDR3 here is CASSQVQGAGEQYF. CDR3 nucleotide sequence: TGCGCCAGCAGCCAGGTCCAGGGGGCCGGCGAGCAGTACTTC.

This clonotype was recorded at least ten times. This CDR3 reads CSASSGGPQPQHF. The CDR3 DNA follows: TGCAGTGCTTCCTCAGGGGGGCCTCAGCCCCAGCATTTT. The V call is TRBV20-1, the J call TRBJ1-5; 7 nucleotides align to TRBD1. The CDR3 runs to 13 residues. The V and J ends lost 5 bases and 6 bases, in that order; junction bases with no gene match: 7. Looked up from germline, CDR1 is DFQATT and CDR2 is SNEGSKA (reference sequence).

This clonotype was seen many times. The genes are TRBV12-3 or TRBV12-4 and TRBJ2-1; 11 bases fit TRBD1. This CDR3 has 14 residues. Trimming took 6 bases from V and 7 from J; bases not matched to a gene: 5. CDR3 region: CASRPGQGENEQFF. The DNA of the CDR3 is TGTGCCAGCAGGCCGGGACAGGGGGAAAATGAGCAGTTCTTC.

This clonotype was detected ten times or more. CDR3 residues: CASSEGVGATGIANEKLFF. DNA of the CDR3: TGTGCCAGCAGTGAAGGCGTCGGGGCAACAGGGATAGCTAATGAAAAACTGTTTTTT. This chain joins TRBV6-1 and TRBJ1-4, with TRBD1 as a possible D gene (6 bases). CDR1 and CDR2 from the germline V gene are MNHNS and SASEGT. This CDR3 comprises 19 residues. Trimming stripped 1 base from V and 3 bases from J, with 21 bases between.

In its sample, this clonotype was seen many times. The chain employs TRBV5-1 and TRBJ2-7; D is unclear. Looked up from germline, CDR1 is SGHRS and CDR2 is YFSETQ. The germline V and J ends were trimmed by 3 bases and 3 bases, with 13 bases remaining between them. The length of the CDR3 is 14 residues. The CDR3 protein is CASSSDGFRYEQYF. DNA for the CDR3: TGCGCCAGCAGCTCGGACGGGTTTCGCTACGAGCAGTACTTC.

The gene calls are TRBV10-3 and TRBJ2-1; 10 positions match TRBD1. V was clipped by 6 bases and J by 6 bases; unmatched bases: 17. The V gene's germline CDR1 is ENHRY and CDR2 SYGVKD. There are 18 residues in the CDR3. CDR3 loop: CAISILQDRGHFFNEQFF. The CDR3 DNA sequence: TGTGCCATCAGCATATTACAAGACAGGGGGCATTTCTTCAATGAGCAGTTCTTC.

Ten or more counts support this clonotype. The chain is built from TRBV10-3 and TRBJ1-4, with a weak D call TRBD1 (5 bases). The CDR3 totals 14 residues. In germline, CDR1 is ENHRY, CDR2 SYGVKD. Deletions cut 2 bases from V and 5 bases from J, with 9 bases between. CDR3 sequence: CAISEPGRNEKLFF. CDR3 nucleotide sequence: TGTGCCATCAGTGAGCCAGGGCGGAATGAAAAACTGTTTTTT.

This clonotype showed up just a few times. This chain joins TRBV3-1 and TRBJ2-6; unclear D gene. V lost 0 bases, J lost 4 bases, and 13 bases lay in between. The CDR3 covers 17 residues. The germline V gene has CDR1 LGHDT and CDR2 YNNKEL (reference sequence). The CDR3 region has the DNA TGTGCCAGCAGCCAAGACCCCACTCCCTCGGGGGCCAACGTCCTGACTTTC. Its protein is CASSQDPTPSGANVLTF.

This clonotype was observed many times. The gene calls are TRBV7-9 and TRBJ2-7; a weak D match, TRBD2 (5 bases). Deletions cut 8 bases from V and 0 bases from J, with 17 bases between. Germline CDR1 SEHNR, CDR2 FQNEAQ (reference sequence). This CDR3 is 15 amino acids long. The CDR3 spells CASREEGNPSYEQYF. CDR3 bases: TGTGCCAGCCGGGAAGAGGGTAACCCCTCCTACGAGCAGTACTTC.

This clonotype was counted at least ten times. The chain recombines TRBV7-2 with TRBJ1-5; a possible D gene is TRBD1 (5 bases). CDR1 is SGHTA and CDR2 is FQGNSA in the germline V gene. CDR3 length: 15 amino acids. Trimming took 6 bases from V and 1 from J, leaving 13 bases between them. CDR3 sequence reads: CASSFRDLSNQPQHF. CDR3 sequence (DNA): TGTGCCAGCAGTTTCCGGGACCTGAGCAATCAGCCCCAGCATTTT.

This clonotype was seen ten or more times. The chain is built from TRBV3-1 and TRBJ1-5; 7 nucleotides line up with TRBD1. Losses at the gene ends were 0 bases for V and 7 bases for J; bases not matched to a gene: 9. This CDR3 spans 16 amino acids. The V gene's germline CDR1 is LGHDT and CDR2 YNNKEL (reference sequence). CDR3 DNA sequence: TGTGCCAGCAGCCAAGAAATAGGGGGCGCCTGGCAGCCCCAGCATTTT. Protein sequence: CASSQEIGGAWQPQHF.

This clonotype has ten or more counts. The chain is built from TRBV5-1 and TRBJ2-1; the D gene is possibly TRBD2 (6 bases). The CDR3 spans 17 residues. Trimming cost V 4 bases and J 3 bases, with 20 bases left between them. Germline CDR1 SGHRS, CDR2 YFSETQ. The CDR3 DNA is TGCGCCAGCAGCCTGGATGGGCCGGCGGGGCTCTACAATGAGCAGTTCTTC. It is translated as CASSLDGPAGLYNEQFF.

The sample holds a few counts of this clonotype. This rearrangement joins TRBV11-1 to TRBJ2-6; unclear D gene. This CDR3 has 18 amino acids. V was trimmed by 2 bases and J by 0 bases, leaving 14 bases between them. Germline assignment: CDR1 SGHAT and CDR2 FQDESV (reference sequence). The CDR3 loop reads CASSLRKGRYSGANVLTF. CDR3 in DNA: TGTGCCAGCAGCTTAAGGAAGGGCAGGTACTCTGGGGCCAACGTCCTGACTTTC.

This clonotype occurred many times. This chain uses TRBV4-3 with TRBJ2-6, with unresolved D. Germline CDR1 and CDR2: LGHNA and YSLEER. The CDR3 is 16 amino acids. V was cut by 2 bases and J by 2 bases, with 10 bases left in between. The CDR3 region is CASSQFVGTGANVLTF. Written as DNA, the CDR3 is TGCGCCAGCAGCCAATTTGTGGGCACTGGGGCCAACGTCCTGACTTTC.

This clonotype was recorded a few times. The J gene is TRBJ1-6, the V gene TRBV27; the match to TRBD1 covers 9 bases. Germline V gene sequence: CDR1 MNHEY, CDR2 SMNVEV (reference sequence). The CDR3 is made up of 15 amino acids. V was pared by 4 bases and J by 10 bases, with 8 bases of the junction left unmatched. As DNA, the CDR3 is TGTGCCAGCAGTTCCCTGGGACAGGGAGAATCACCCCTCCACTTT. As protein: CASSSLGQGESPLHF.

This clonotype was recorded many times. V gene TRBV9 combines with J gene TRBJ2-5; TRBD1 is a possible D gene (5 bases). In germline, CDR1 is SGDLS, CDR2 YYNGEE. Trimming removed 0 bases at V and 3 bases at J, with 9 bases between. CDR3 length: 14 amino acids. In DNA form, the CDR3 reads TGTGCCAGCAGCGTAGGGGTCAGGGAAGAGACCCAGTACTTC. Amino acids: CASSVGVREETQYF. Combining the CDR3 with reference TRBV9 and TRBJ2-5 gives the whole variable domain DSGVTQTPKHLITATGQRVTLRCSPRSGDLSVYWYQQSLDQGLQFLIQYYNGEERAKGNILERFSAQQFPDLHSELNLSSLELGDSALYFCASSVGVREETQYFGPGTRLLVL.

The sample holds many counts of this clonotype. The V and J genes are TRBV7-9 and TRBJ2-3; 7 bases are shared with TRBD1. Trimming at V came to 3 bases and at J to 6 bases, leaving 9 bases not matched to a gene. This CDR3 contains 15 residues. CDR1 and CDR2 (germline): SEHNR, FQNEAQ (reference sequence). This CDR3 is CASSFGQVRADTQYF. CDR3 sequence (DNA): TGTGCCAGCAGCTTCGGACAGGTTCGGGCGGATACGCAGTATTTT.

By proportion, this clonotype is medium-sized. The V and J genes are TRBV6-2 or TRBV6-3 and TRBJ2-1; a weak D match, TRBD1 (6 bases). V lost 5 bases to trimming and J lost 1 base, with 12 bases between them. Germline V gene data show CDR1 as MNHEY and CDR2 as SVGEGT. The CDR3 is made up of 15 amino acids. This chain's CDR3 is CASSRQVLSYNEQFF. The CDR3 nucleotides are TGTGCCAGCAGTAGACAGGTCCTATCCTACAATGAGCAGTTCTTC.

This clonotype has a count of ten or more. The V call is TRBV5-6, the J call TRBJ2-6, with no clear D. Trimming left V 0 bases short and J 1 base short, with 8 bases between. This CDR3 contains 16 residues. The germline V gene encodes CDR1 SGHDT and CDR2 YYEEEE. Written as DNA, the CDR3 is TGTGCCAGCAGCTTGGAGGGCGTGTCTGGGGCCAACGTCCTGACTTTC. Its protein product is CASSLEGVSGANVLTF.

This clonotype was observed many times. V gene TRBV12-3 or TRBV12-4 combines with J gene TRBJ2-1; perhaps TRBD2 as D (5 bases). The CDR3 length is 13 residues. The ends were cut back, 6 bases at V and 9 bases at J, with 15 bases in the middle. The CDR3, as DNA: TGTGCCAGCAGCTTTACTAGAGGGAGTGAGCAGTTCTTC. It codes for CASSFTRGSEQFF.

This clonotype has at least ten counts. The chain is built from TRBV6-2 or TRBV6-3 and TRBJ2-7; 11 bases fit TRBD1. V was clipped by 0 bases and J by 2 bases; unmatched bases: 3. CDR3 length equals 16 residues. CDR1 is MNHEY, CDR2 SVGEGT, per germline. CDR3 amino acids: CASSYSRDRGAYEQYF. The CDR3 DNA is TGTGCCAGCAGTTACTCCCGGGACAGGGGGGCCTACGAGCAGTACTTC.